This entry is about one TCR beta chain. As it was prepared, the TCRbeta library received unique molecular identifiers. TCRdb reprocessed the PCR reads via MiXCR and lists one record per CDR3 protein. The data show hundreds of thousands of distinct CDR3 sequences, approximately 16% seen once. The data derive from a study of T-cell reconstitution after alpha-beta-depleted transplantation in children. The V and J ends lost 7 bases and 4 bases, in that order; junction bases with no gene match: 18. The CDR3 extends over 17 amino acids. The material was PBMCs from the stem cell graft donor, obtained from the stem cell graft. The source is a human donor who donated a stem cell graft to a child with acute myeloid leukemia. The V call is TRBV12-3 or TRBV12-4, the J call TRBJ1-2; 7 bases fit TRBD1. CDR3 coding DNA: TGTGCCAGCATCATCGACATGGCCAGCGGGACAGCCTATGGCTACACCTTC. This gives the protein CASIIDMASGTAYGYTF.